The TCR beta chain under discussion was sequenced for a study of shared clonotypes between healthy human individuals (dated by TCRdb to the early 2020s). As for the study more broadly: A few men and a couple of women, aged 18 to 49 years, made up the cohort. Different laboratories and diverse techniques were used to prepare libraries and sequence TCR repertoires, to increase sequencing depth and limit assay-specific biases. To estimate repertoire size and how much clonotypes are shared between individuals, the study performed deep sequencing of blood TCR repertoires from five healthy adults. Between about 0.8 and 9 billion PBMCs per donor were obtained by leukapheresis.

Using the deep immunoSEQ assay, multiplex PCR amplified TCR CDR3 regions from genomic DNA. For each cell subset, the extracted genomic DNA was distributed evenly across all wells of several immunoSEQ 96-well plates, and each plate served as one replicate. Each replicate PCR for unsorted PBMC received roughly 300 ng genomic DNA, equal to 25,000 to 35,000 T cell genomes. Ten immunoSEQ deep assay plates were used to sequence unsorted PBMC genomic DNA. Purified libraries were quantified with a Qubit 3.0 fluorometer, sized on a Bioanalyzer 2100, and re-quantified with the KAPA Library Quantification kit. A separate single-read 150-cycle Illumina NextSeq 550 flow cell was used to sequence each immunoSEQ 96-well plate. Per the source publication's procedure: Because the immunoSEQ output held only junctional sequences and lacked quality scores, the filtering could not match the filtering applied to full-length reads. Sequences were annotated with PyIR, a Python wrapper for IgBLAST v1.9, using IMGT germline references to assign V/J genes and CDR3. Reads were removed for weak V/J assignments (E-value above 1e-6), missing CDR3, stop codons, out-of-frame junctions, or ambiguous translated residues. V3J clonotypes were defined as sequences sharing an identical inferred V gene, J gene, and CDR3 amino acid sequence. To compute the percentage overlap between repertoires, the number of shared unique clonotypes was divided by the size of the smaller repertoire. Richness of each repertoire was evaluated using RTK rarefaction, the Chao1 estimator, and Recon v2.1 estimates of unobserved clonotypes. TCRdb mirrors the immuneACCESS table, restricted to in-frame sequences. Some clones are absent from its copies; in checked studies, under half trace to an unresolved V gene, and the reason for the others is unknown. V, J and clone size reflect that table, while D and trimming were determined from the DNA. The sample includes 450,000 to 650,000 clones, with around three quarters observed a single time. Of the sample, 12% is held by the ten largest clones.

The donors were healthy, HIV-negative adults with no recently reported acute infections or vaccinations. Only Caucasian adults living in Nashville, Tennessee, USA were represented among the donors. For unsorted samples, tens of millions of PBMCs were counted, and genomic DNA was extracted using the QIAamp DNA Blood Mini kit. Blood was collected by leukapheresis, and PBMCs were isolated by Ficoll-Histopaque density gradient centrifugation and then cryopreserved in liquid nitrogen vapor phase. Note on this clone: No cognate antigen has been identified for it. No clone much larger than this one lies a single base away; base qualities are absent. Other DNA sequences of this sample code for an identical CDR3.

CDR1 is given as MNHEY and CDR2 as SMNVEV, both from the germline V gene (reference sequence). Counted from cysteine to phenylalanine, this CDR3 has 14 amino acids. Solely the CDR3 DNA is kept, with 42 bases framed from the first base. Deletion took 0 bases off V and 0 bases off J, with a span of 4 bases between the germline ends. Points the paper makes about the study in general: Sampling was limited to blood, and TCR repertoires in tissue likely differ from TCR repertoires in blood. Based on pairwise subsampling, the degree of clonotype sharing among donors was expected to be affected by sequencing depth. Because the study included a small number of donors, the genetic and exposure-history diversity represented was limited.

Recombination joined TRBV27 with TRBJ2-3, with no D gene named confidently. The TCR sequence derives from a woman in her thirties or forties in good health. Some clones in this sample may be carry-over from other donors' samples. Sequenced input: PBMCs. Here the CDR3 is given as CASSLSLSTDTQYF. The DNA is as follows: TGTGCCAGCAGTTTATCTTTGAGCACAGATACGCAGTATTTT.